This T cell receptor (beta chain) was sequenced during a study of blood T cell repertoires in COVID-19. In the study overall: Acute and convalescent COVID-19 samples came from the United States, Italy and Spain. T cells, B-cell-depleted T cells, or PBMCs provided the cDNA or gDNA that served as material.

In the authors' methods: Amplified reference gene primers provided the basis for estimating nucleated cell counts. The method was immunoSEQ multiplex PCR; TCRdb's version includes in-frame clones alone and lacks a portion of them. V and J calls and clone size come straight from that table; D and trimming were deduced from the DNA. The table shows roughly 220,000 clones, with more than 65% occurring only once. Germline CDR1 reads GTSNPN; CDR2 reads SVGIG (reference sequence). V lost 1 base, J lost 2 bases, and 5 bases stayed unmatched. The CDR3 totals 14 residues. The sequencing input was peripheral blood. The chain joins TRBV30 to TRBJ2-7; 7 bases line up with TRBD1. This receptor was taken from a young woman who had recovered from COVID-19. In nucleotides, the CDR3 is TGTGCCTGGAGTGGGGACAGTGTGGCCTACGAGCAGTACTTC. This codes for CAWSGDSVAYEQYF.